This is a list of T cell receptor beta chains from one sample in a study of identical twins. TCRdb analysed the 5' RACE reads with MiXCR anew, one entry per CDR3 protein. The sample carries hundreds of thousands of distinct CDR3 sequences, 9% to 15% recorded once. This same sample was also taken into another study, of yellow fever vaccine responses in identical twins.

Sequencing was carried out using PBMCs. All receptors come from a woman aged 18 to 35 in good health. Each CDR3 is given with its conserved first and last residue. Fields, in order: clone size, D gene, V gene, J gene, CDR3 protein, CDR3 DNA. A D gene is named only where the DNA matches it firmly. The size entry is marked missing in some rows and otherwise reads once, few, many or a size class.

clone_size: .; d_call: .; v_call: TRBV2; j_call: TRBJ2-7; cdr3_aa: CASTERGRFTYEQYF; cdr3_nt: TGTGCCAGCACCGAAAGGGGGAGATTTACCTACGAGCAGTACTTC
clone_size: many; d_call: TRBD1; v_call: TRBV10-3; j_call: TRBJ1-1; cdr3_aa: CAITSTGANTEAFF; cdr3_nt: TGTGCCATCACCTCGACAGGGGCCAACACTGAAGCTTTCTTT
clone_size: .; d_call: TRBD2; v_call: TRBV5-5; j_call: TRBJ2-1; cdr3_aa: CASSLSSSGGNEQFF; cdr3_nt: TGTGCCAGCAGCTTGTCTTCTAGCGGGGGCAATGAGCAGTTCTTC
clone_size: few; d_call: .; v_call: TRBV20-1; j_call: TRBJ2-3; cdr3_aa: CSASPPGWGTDTQYF; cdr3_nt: TGCAGTGCTAGCCCCCCAGGATGGGGCACAGATACGCAGTATTTT
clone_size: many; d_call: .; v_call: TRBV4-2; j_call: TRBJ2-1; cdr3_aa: CASSHGLEFDEQFF; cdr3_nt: TGTGCCAGCAGCCATGGTCTGGAGTTCGATGAGCAGTTCTTC
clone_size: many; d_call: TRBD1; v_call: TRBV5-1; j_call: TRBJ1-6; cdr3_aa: CASRTGQFSYNSPLHF; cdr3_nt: TGCGCCAGCAGGACGGGACAGTTCTCCTATAATTCACCCCTCCACTTT
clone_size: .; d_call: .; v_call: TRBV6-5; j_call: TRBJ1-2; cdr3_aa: CASKAGYGYTF; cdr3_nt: TGTGCCAGCAAAGCCGGCTATGGCTACACCTTC
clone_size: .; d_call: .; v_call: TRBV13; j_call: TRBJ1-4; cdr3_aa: CASSQTGGGTKEKLFF; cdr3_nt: TGTGCCAGCAGCCAAACAGGCGGGGGAACAAAGGAAAAACTGTTTTTT
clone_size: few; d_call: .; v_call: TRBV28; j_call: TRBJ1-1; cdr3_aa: CASSLSGGTRGAFF; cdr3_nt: TGTGCCAGCAGTTTATCGGGGGGCACCCGTGGGGCTTTCTTT
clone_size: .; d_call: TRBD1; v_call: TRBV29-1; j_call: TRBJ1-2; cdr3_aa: CSVDRTGLGGYTF; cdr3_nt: TGCAGCGTCGACAGGACAGGGCTGGGCGGCTACACCTTC
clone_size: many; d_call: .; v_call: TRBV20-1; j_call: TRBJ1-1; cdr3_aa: CSAQNTEAFF; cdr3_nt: TGCAGTGCCCAGAACACTGAAGCTTTCTTT
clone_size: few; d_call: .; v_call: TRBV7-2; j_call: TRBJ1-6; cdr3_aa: CASSLKFSPLHF; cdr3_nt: TGTGCCAGCAGCTTAAAATTTTCACCCCTCCACTTT
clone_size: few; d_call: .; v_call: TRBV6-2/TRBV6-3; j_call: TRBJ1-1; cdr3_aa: CASSWNILRTEAFF; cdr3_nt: TGTGCCAGCAGTTGGAACATCCTTCGCACTGAAGCTTTCTTT
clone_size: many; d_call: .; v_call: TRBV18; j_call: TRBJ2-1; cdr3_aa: CASSLVPSNEQFF; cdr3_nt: TGTGCCAGCTCACTCGTTCCGTCCAATGAGCAGTTCTTC
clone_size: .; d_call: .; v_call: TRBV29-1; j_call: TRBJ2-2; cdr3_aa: CSTGEQNTGELFF; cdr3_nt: TGCAGCACTGGCGAACAGAACACCGGGGAGCTGTTTTTT
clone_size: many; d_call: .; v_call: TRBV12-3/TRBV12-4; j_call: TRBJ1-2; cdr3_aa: CASSLGDATNYGYTF; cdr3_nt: TGTGCCAGCAGTTTAGGGGACGCCACTAACTATGGCTACACCTTC
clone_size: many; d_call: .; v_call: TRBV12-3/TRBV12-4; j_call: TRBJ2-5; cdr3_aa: CASSASGTGETQYF; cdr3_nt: TGTGCCAGCAGTGCTTCAGGGACTGGAGAGACCCAGTACTTC
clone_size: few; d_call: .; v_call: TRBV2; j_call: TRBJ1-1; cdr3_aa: CASKTGGFGAFF; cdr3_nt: TGTGCCAGCAAGACCGGCGGGTTTGGGGCTTTCTTT
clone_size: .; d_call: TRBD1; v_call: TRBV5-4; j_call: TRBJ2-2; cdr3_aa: CASSWALGQGVTGELFF; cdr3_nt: TGTGCCAGCAGCTGGGCCCTGGGACAGGGGGTCACCGGGGAGCTGTTTTTT
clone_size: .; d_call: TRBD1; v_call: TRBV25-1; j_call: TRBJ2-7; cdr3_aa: CASIRTGGNEQYF; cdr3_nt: TGTGCCAGCATCAGGACAGGGGGTAACGAGCAGTACTTC
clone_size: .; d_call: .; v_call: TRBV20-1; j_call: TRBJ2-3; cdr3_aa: CSAPPGSYTDTQYF; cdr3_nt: TGCAGTGCCCCTCCCGGGTCCTACACAGATACGCAGTATTTT
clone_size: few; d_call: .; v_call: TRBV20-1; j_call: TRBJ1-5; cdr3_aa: CSAVDGGHGNQPQHF; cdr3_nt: TGCAGTGCCGTTGACGGGGGGCACGGGAATCAGCCCCAGCATTTT
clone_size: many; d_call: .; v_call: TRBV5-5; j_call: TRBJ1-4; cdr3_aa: CASSSRATNEKLFF; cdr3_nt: TGTGCCAGCAGCTCTAGAGCAACTAATGAAAAACTGTTTTTT
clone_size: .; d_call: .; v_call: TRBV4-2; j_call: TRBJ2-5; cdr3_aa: CASSHPGFQETQYF; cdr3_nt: TGTGCCAGCAGCCACCCGGGGTTTCAAGAGACCCAGTACTTC
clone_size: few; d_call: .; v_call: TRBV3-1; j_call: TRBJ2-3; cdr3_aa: CASSPDTGPGETQYF; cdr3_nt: TGTGCCAGCAGCCCGGACACCGGTCCCGGGGAGACGCAGTATTTT
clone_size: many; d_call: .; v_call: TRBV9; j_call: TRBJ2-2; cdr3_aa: CASQSRAFTGELFF; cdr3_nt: TGTGCCAGCCAATCCAGGGCATTTACCGGGGAGCTGTTTTTT
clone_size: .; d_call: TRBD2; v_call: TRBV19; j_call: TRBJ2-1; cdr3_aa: CASSLSGRAFSYNEQFF; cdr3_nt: TGTGCCAGTAGTCTTAGCGGGAGGGCTTTCTCCTACAATGAGCAGTTCTTC
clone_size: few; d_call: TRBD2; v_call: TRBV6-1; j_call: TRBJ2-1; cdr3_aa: CASSSGTSEAGYLFF; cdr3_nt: TGTGCCAGCAGCTCTGGGACTAGCGAGGCCGGTTACCTGTTCTTC
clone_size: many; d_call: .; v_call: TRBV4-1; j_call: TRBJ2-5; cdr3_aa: CASSLVVSGETQYF; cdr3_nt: TGCGCCAGCAGTTTAGTGGTGTCGGGAGAGACCCAGTACTTC
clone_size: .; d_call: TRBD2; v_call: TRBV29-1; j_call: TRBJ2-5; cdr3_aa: CSVGLAGVGRETQYF; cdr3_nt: TGCAGCGTTGGCCTAGCGGGAGTTGGACGGGAGACCCAGTACTTC
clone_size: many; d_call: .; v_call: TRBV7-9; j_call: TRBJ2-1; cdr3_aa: CASSLGAWGSEQFF; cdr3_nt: TGTGCCAGCAGCTTAGGGGCATGGGGATCTGAGCAGTTCTTC
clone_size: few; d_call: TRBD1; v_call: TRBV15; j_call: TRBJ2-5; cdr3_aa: CATGSGQGETQYF; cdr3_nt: TGTGCCACCGGGTCTGGACAGGGGGAGACCCAGTACTTC
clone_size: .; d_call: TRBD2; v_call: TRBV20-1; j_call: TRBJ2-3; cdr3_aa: CSAATSGISTDTQYF; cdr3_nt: TGCAGTGCGGCGACTAGCGGGATAAGCACAGATACGCAGTATTTT
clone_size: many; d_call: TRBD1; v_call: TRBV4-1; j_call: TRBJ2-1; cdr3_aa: CASSQDRRQGDREQFF; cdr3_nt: TGCGCCAGCAGCCAAGATCGGAGACAGGGGGATAGGGAGCAGTTCTTC
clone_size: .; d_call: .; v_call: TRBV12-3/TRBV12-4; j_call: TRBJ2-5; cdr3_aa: CASSPVNRGLRQETQYF; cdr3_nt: TGTGCCAGCAGCCCAGTGAACAGGGGACTCCGGCAAGAGACCCAGTACTTC
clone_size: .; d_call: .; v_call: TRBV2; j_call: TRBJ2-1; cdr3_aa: CASSGVETAYNEQFF; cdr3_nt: TGTGCCAGCAGTGGCGTGGAGACGGCATACAATGAGCAGTTCTTC
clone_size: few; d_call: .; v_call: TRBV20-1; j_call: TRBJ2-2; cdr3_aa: CSANAGAAGGELFF; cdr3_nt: TGCAGTGCTAACGCGGGGGCGGCGGGCGGGGAGCTGTTTTTT
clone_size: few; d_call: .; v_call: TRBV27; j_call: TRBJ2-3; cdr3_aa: CATSQRSSTDTQYF; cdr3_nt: TGTGCCACATCACAGAGGTCAAGCACAGATACGCAGTATTTT
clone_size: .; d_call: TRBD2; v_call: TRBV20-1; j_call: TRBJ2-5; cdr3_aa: CSAREGLAGGPQRFGTQYF; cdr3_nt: TGCAGTGCTAGAGAGGGACTAGCGGGGGGGCCACAGCGGTTTGGGACCCAGTACTTC
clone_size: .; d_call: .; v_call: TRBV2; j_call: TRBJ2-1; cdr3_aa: CASRPEGRSAYNEQFF; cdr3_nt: TGTGCCAGCAGGCCCGAGGGGAGGAGCGCATACAATGAGCAGTTCTTC
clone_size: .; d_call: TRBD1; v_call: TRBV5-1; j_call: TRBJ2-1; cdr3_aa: CASSPGQGVGWQFF; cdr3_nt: TGCGCCAGCAGCCCGGGACAGGGGGTTGGATGGCAGTTCTTC